Sequencing of this T cell receptor beta chain was carried out in a study of T cell repertoires in cytomegalovirus infection. V dropped 5 bases and J dropped 7 bases, with 11 bases sitting between them. The CDR3 length is 13 residues. The germline CDR1 and CDR2 sequences are SEHNR and FQNEAQ (reference sequence). A remark on this clonotype: Its antigen remains unknown.

Whole-study findings and limits: Cumulative public TCR beta family frequency identified carriers of CMV plus the relevant HLA. Clonotype analysis showed dominance of the ex vivo response by HLA-C-restricted CMV-specific TCR beta clonotypes.

Each CDR3 protein gets one entry after TCRdb re-called the reads with MiXCR. Among 70,000 or so distinct CDR3 sequences, less than 30% were seen once, and the ten largest hold 59%. The starting material was CD8+ T cells from cultured PBMCs, obtained from culture after CMV antigen stimulation. V usage is TRBV7-9 and J usage is TRBJ1-4; D is unresolved. The source of this sequence is a human donor in good health (CMV status not recorded). Some clones in this sample may be carry-over from other donors' samples. CDR3 in DNA: TGTGCCAGCAGCCCCGAGGGCACTGAAAAACTGTTTTTT. Encoded protein: CASSPEGTEKLFF.